This is a list of T cell receptor beta chains from one sample in a study of OX40 agonist ivuxolimab in advanced cancers. Measured with immunoSEQ multiplex PCR; TCRdb has only the in-frame clones, and not every one. In the table there are over 75,000 clones, roughly 86% of which are singletons. Sequenced material: CD4+ or CD8+ T cells sorted from blood, taken in a trial of the OX40 agonist ivuxolimab. These receptors came from an adult with an advanced solid tumor such as melanoma, head and neck, liver or kidney cancer. The CDR3 runs from the conserved cysteine through the conserved F or W. Each record gives: J gene, V gene, clone size, D gene, CDR3 protein, CDR3 DNA. The D gene is left open where the match is weak. Clone size is given for some rows only: seen once, a few or many times, or a class if the clone is expanded.

TRBJ2-3	TRBV10-2	NA	NA	CASTKKDTQYF	TGCGCCAGCACCAAAAAAGATACGCAGTATTTT
TRBJ1-2	TRBV19	NA	NA	CASSIDRNSKFYGYTF	TGTGCCAGTAGTATAGATCGAAACAGTAAATTTTATGGCTACACCTTC
TRBJ2-7	TRBV29-1	NA	NA	CSVGGPLYEQYF	TGCAGCGTCGGTGGACCCCTCTACGAGCAGTACTTC
TRBJ1-5	TRBV4-1	NA	NA	CASSQEVTLSNQPQHF	TGCGCCAGCAGCCAAGAGGTTACACTTAGCAATCAGCCCCAGCATTTT
TRBJ2-3	TRBV10-3	NA	TRBD1	CAISLTGDRTDTQYF	TGTGCCATCAGTCTGACAGGGGATAGGACAGATACGCAGTATTTT
TRBJ2-5	TRBV19	once	NA	CASSIDVIQETQYF	TGTGCCAGTAGTATAGACGTAATCCAAGAGACCCAGTACTTC
TRBJ1-1	TRBV5-1	NA	NA	CASSLLDSLNTEAFF	TGCGCCAGCAGCTTACTGGACAGTTTGAACACTGAAGCTTTCTTT
TRBJ1-1	TRBV27	NA	NA	CASSTQGTEAFF	TGTGCCAGCAGTACCCAGGGTACTGAAGCTTTCTTT
TRBJ1-1	TRBV14	NA	NA	CASSNQGMGINTEAFF	TGTGCCAGCAGTAACCAGGGGATGGGAATTAACACTGAAGCTTTCTTT
TRBJ1-3	TRBV6-1	NA	TRBD1	CASSQGSAGNTIYF	TGTGCCAGCTCACAGGGGTCGGCTGGAAACACCATATATTTT
TRBJ2-5	TRBV9	NA	TRBD2	CASSIIAGAEETQYF	TGTGCCAGCAGCATCATAGCGGGAGCCGAGGAGACCCAGTACTTC
TRBJ2-1	TRBV28	NA	TRBD2	CATHSGGTYNEQFF	TGTGCCACTCATAGCGGGGGAACCTACAATGAGCAGTTCTTC
TRBJ1-1	TRBV7-2	NA	NA	CASSLEMNTEAFF	TGTGCCAGCAGCTTAGAAATGAACACTGAAGCTTTCTTT
TRBJ2-5	TRBV7-3	NA	TRBD1	CASSPGTGMAETQYF	TGTGCCAGCAGCCCGGGGACAGGGATGGCAGAGACCCAGTACTTC
TRBJ1-1	TRBV7-6	NA	NA	CASSSTNTEAFF	TGTGCCAGCAGCTCGACGAACACTGAAGCTTTCTTT
TRBJ1-2	TRBV10-1	NA	NA	CAGPAPNYGYTF	TGCGCCGGCCCGGCGCCAAACTATGGCTACACCTTC
TRBJ2-1	TRBV30	few	TRBD2	CAWIQPGLAGGNEQFF	TGTGCCTGGATACAGCCGGGACTAGCGGGAGGTAATGAGCAGTTCTTC
TRBJ1-5	TRBV14	few	TRBD1	CASSPGQGSQPQHF	TGTGCCAGCAGTCCAGGACAGGGGAGTCAGCCCCAGCATTTT
TRBJ2-7	TRBV6-1	NA	NA	CASRGGLNPYEQYF	TGTGCCAGCCGAGGAGGATTGAACCCCTACGAGCAGTACTTC
TRBJ2-5	TRBV29-1	NA	TRBD1	CSVEVSGQAQETQYF	TGCAGCGTTGAAGTAAGTGGACAGGCTCAAGAGACCCAGTACTTC
TRBJ2-3	TRBV9	once	NA	CASSVATDYRTQYF	TGTGCCAGCAGCGTAGCTACCGACTACCGTACGCAGTATTTT
TRBJ1-4	TRBV28	NA	NA	CASSLPFREKLFF	TGTGCCAGCAGTTTACCTTTCCGGGAAAAACTGTTTTTT
TRBJ1-5	TRBV2	many	NA	CASSAGQSDQPQHF	TGTGCCAGCAGTGCTGGCCAATCGGATCAGCCCCAGCATTTT